This TCR beta chain was recorded in a study of blood T cell repertoires in COVID-19. Study details: T cells, B-cell-depleted T cells, or PBMCs supplied cDNA or gDNA.

As originally analysed: Reference gene primer amplification in the assay estimated nucleated cell counts. Measured with immunoSEQ multiplex PCR; TCRdb has only the in-frame clones, and not every one. From that table come the V and J calls and clone size; the DNA was used to work out D and trimming. The table lists roughly 190,000 clones, 80% to 90% of them singletons. The V gene lost 5 bases and the J gene lost 7 bases, with 14 bases spanning the gap. There are 13 residues in the CDR3. Per the germline V gene, CDR1 is LNHNV and CDR2 is YYDKDF (reference sequence). The TCR was taken from a woman in her 70s with active or convalescent COVID-19. Specimen: peripheral blood. The gene calls are TRBV15 and TRBJ1-1; possibly TRBD1 for D (5 bases). The CDR3 region is CATSVTVQGEAFF. Here the CDR3 DNA reads TGTGCCACCAGCGTCACAGTTCAGGGTGAAGCTTTCTTT.